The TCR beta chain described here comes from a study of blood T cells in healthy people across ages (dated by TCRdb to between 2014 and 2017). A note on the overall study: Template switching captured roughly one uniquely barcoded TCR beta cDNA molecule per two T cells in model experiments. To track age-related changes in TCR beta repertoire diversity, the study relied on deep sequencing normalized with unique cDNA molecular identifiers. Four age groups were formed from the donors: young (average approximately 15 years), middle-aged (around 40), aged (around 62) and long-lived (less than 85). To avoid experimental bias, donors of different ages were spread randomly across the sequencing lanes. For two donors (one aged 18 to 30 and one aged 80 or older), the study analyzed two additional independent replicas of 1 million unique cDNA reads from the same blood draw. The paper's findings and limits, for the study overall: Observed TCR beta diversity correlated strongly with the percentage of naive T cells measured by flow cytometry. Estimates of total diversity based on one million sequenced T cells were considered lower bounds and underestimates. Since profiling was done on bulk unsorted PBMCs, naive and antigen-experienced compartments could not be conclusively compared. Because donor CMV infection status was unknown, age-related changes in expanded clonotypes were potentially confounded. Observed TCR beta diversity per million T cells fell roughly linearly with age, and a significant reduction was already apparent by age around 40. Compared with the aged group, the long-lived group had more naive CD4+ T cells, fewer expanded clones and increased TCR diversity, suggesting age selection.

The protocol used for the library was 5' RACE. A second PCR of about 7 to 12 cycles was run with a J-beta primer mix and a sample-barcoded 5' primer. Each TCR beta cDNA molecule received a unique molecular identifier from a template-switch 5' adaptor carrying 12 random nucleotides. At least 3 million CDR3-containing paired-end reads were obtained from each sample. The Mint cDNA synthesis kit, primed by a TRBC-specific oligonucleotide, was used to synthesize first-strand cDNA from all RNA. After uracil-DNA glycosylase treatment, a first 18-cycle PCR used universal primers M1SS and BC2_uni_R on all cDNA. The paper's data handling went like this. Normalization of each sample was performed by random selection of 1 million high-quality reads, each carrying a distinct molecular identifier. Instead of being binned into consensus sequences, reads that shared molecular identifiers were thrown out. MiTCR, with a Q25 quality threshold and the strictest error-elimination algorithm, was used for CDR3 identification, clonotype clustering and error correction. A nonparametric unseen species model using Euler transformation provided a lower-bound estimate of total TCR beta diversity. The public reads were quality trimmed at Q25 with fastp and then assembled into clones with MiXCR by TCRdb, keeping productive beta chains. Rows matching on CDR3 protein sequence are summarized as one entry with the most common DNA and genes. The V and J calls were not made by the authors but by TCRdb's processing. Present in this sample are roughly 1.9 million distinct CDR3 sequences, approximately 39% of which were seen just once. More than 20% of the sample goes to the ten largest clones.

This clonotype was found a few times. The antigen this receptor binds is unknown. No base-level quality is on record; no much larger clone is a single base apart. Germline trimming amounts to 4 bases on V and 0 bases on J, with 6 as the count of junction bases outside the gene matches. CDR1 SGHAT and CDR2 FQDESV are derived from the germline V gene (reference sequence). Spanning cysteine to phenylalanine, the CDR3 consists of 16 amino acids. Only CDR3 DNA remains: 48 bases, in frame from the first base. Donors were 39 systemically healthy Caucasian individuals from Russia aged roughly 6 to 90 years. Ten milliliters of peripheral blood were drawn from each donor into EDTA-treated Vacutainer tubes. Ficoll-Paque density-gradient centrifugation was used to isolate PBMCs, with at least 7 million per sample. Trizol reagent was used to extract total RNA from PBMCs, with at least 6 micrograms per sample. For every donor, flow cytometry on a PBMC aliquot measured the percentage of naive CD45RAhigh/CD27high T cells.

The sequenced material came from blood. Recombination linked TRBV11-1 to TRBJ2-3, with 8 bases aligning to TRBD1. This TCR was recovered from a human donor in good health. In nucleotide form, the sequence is TGTGCCAGCAGCTCGGGGGACAGGACGAGCACAGATACGCAGTATTTT. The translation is CASSSGDRTSTDTQYF. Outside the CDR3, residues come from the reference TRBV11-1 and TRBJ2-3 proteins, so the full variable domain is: EAEVAQSPRYKITEKSQAVAFWCDPISGHATLYWYRQILGQGPELLVQFQDESVVDDSQLPKDRFSAERLKGVDSTLKIQPAELGDSAMYLCASSSGDRTSTDTQYFGPGTRLTVL.